This TCR beta chain was observed in a study of graft-versus-host responses after intestinal transplantation. Study overall: Anti-thymocyte globulin served as induction for all recipients, who then took tacrolimus and steroids for approximately three years. Study-level findings and limits: Patients who carried graft-donor T cell macrochimerism also had high graft-versus-host to host-versus-graft clonal ratios in their allografts. GvH clonotypes were identified within recipient marrow, with a subset emerging first in ileum or blood.

The CDR3 covers 13 residues. Germline CDR1 reads LGHNT; CDR2 reads FRNRAP. Trimming cost V 7 bases and J 6 bases; bases outside gene matches: 7. For this clone: Its target is unknown.

The repertoire was sequenced with immunoSEQ multiplex PCR; TCRdb's copy has only in-frame clones and lacks some. The sample holds around 110,000 clones; 90% are singletons and the top ten take approximately 0.17%. The sample in question was unstimulated CD4+ T cells sorted from spleen or lymph node cells, obtained before intestinal transplant. This clonotype was obtained from a human donor who received an intestinal transplant. The V call is TRBV12-5, the J call TRBJ2-3; 7 nucleotides line up with TRBD2. DNA for the CDR3: TGTGCTAGTGCCTGGGAGGGAGGGGATACGCAGTATTTT. This translates into CASAWEGGDTQYF.